This is a list of T cell receptor beta chains from one sample in a study of blood T cell repertoires in COVID-19. The protocol was immunoSEQ multiplex PCR, while the TCRdb copy is restricted to in-frame clones and leaves out a portion. This table has about 200,000 clones, about 88% appearing once. Sequencing was performed on peripheral blood. The origin of the receptors is a man aged 45-60 years with COVID-19, enrolled during active disease. CDR3s include the opening cysteine and the closing phenylalanine or tryptophan. Each record gives: V gene, J gene, clone size, D gene, CDR3 protein, CDR3 DNA. The D gene is left open where the match is weak. Not every row has a clone size; where given, it reads once, few, many or a size class.

v_gene: TRBV10-1; j_gene: TRBJ2-7; abundance: -; d_gene: -; CDR3aa: CASSESGSYEQYF; CDR3nt: TGCGCCAGCAGTGAGTCTGGCAGCTACGAGCAGTACTTC
v_gene: TRBV10-2; j_gene: TRBJ1-2; abundance: -; d_gene: -; CDR3aa: CASTGGSAGYGYTF; CDR3nt: TGCGCCAGCACTGGGGGGAGCGCGGGGTATGGCTACACCTTC
v_gene: TRBV10-3; j_gene: TRBJ1-1; abundance: -; d_gene: -; CDR3aa: CATGTGMNTEAFF; CDR3nt: TGTGCCACCGGCACAGGAATGAACACTGAAGCTTTCTTT
v_gene: TRBV30; j_gene: TRBJ1-3; abundance: -; d_gene: -; CDR3aa: CAWRAGPSSGNTIYF; CDR3nt: TGTGCCTGGAGGGCAGGGCCGAGCTCTGGAAACACCATATATTTT
v_gene: TRBV9; j_gene: TRBJ2-3; abundance: -; d_gene: TRBD2; CDR3aa: CASSLNGGLAGSTDTQYF; CDR3nt: TGTGCCAGCAGCTTAAACGGTGGGCTAGCGGGAAGCACAGATACGCAGTATTTT
v_gene: TRBV7-9; j_gene: TRBJ2-1; abundance: -; d_gene: TRBD1; CDR3aa: CASSRGQNANNEQFF; CDR3nt: TGTGCCAGCAGCAGGGGACAGAATGCCAACAATGAGCAGTTCTTC
v_gene: TRBV5-6; j_gene: TRBJ2-5; abundance: -; d_gene: -; CDR3aa: CASSYLNQETQYF; CDR3nt: TGTGCCAGCAGCTACCTAAATCAAGAGACCCAGTACTTC
v_gene: TRBV4-3; j_gene: TRBJ2-1; abundance: -; d_gene: -; CDR3aa: CASSQSSYNEQFF; CDR3nt: TGCGCCAGCAGCCAATCTTCCTACAATGAGCAGTTCTTC
v_gene: TRBV11-3; j_gene: TRBJ2-1; abundance: few; d_gene: TRBD2; CDR3aa: CASSLGVAGVVEQFF; CDR3nt: TGTGCCAGCAGCTTAGGGGTAGCGGGAGTGGTTGAGCAGTTCTTC
v_gene: TRBV6-1; j_gene: TRBJ2-7; abundance: -; d_gene: TRBD1; CDR3aa: CASSEQAPGQHYEQYF; CDR3nt: TGTGCCAGCAGTGAACAAGCCCCGGGACAGCACTACGAGCAGTACTTC
v_gene: TRBV6-6; j_gene: TRBJ1-1; abundance: -; d_gene: -; CDR3aa: CASNHGRGFQTEAFF; CDR3nt: TGTGCCAGCAATCACGGGCGGGGATTTCAGACTGAAGCTTTCTTT
v_gene: TRBV27; j_gene: TRBJ2-5; abundance: -; d_gene: TRBD2; CDR3aa: CASRSGGGNLYETQYF; CDR3nt: TGTGCCAGCCGTAGCGGGGGGGGGAATCTCTACGAGACCCAGTACTTC
v_gene: TRBV5-4; j_gene: TRBJ2-5; abundance: -; d_gene: -; CDR3aa: CASSLGAQETQYF; CDR3nt: TGTGCCAGCAGCTTGGGAGCCCAAGAGACCCAGTACTTC
v_gene: TRBV20-1; j_gene: TRBJ2-7; abundance: -; d_gene: TRBD2; CDR3aa: CSASLVGGPYEQYF; CDR3nt: TGCAGTGCTAGTCTAGTGGGAGGGCCCTACGAGCAGTACTTC